This TCR beta chain was identified during a study of patients and donors after allogeneic stem cell transplantation. TCRdb re-derived calls from the RT-PCR reads in MiXCR, one entry per CDR3 protein. Of tens of thousands of distinct CDR3 sequences listed, around 5% were seen once; the top ten hold around 3%. The sample holds many counts of this clonotype. The CDR3 runs 13 residues. V gave up 6 bases and J gave up 6 bases, with 10 bases separating them. Germline assignment: CDR1 SGHRS and CDR2 YFSETQ. The sequence came from a human donor who was either an allogeneic HSCT recipient or a stem cell or donor lymphocyte infusion donor (not recorded which). It is not recorded whose cells these are; they may come from a transplant donor. Sequencing was done on a sample of blood, either unsorted or a sorted T cell fraction (not recorded which). This sequence joins TRBV5-1 and TRBJ2-6; D uncertain. The CDR3 loop reads CASMDLVANVLTF. CDR3 nucleotide sequence: TGCGCCAGCATGGACCTCGTGGCCAACGTCCTGACTTTC.